The 30 T cell receptor beta chains in this list originate from one sample, sequenced in a study of cytotoxic CD8 clonotypes in ibrutinib-treated CLL. TCRdb keeps only in-frame clones here, not all; method: immunoSEQ multiplex PCR. This table has around 130,000 clones, around four fifths appearing once. Sequences were derived from PBMCs, sampled after 24 months of ibrutinib treatment. These receptor sequences come from a human donor with chronic lymphocytic leukemia.

V and J are TRBV6-5 and TRBJ1-4; maybe TRBD1 (5 bases). CDR1 MNHEY and CDR2 SVGAGI come from the germline V gene. The ends were cut back, 10 bases at V and 0 bases at J, with 12 bases in the middle. The CDR3 extends over 14 amino acids. The DNA of the CDR3 is TGTGCCACACGAGGGGTAGCAACTAATGAAAAACTGTTTTTT. It translates to CATRGVATNEKLFF.

V gene TRBV19 combines with J gene TRBJ1-2; D not resolved. The CDR3 extends over 14 amino acids. Germline CDR1 is LNHDA and CDR2 is SQIVND (reference sequence). Trimming left V 11 bases short and J 2 bases short, with 18 bases between. In nucleotides, the CDR3 is TGTGCCTCTATGGAGGGTCTCTGGAACTATGGCTACACCTTC. It is translated as CASMEGLWNYGYTF.

The chain has TRBV5-1 and TRBJ2-5, with D perhaps assigned TRBD1 or TRBD2 (6 bases each). Trimming cost V 4 bases and J 2 bases, with 12 bases left between them. The CDR3 length is 14 residues. Germline V gene lookup returns CDR1 SGHRS and CDR2 YFSETQ. CDR3: CASSRGPTQETQYF. The CDR3 DNA is TGCGCCAGCAGCCGGGGGCCAACACAAGAGACCCAGTACTTC.

The gene calls are TRBV6-8 and TRBJ1-4; 9 bases are a match to TRBD1. Germline CDR1 MNHGY, CDR2 SAAAGT. Trimming took 6 bases from V and 5 from J; bases not matched to a gene: 4. The CDR3 contains 14 residues. The CDR3 nucleotides are TGTGCCAGCAGCCTACAGGGGGCGAATGAAAAACTGTTTTTT. This encodes CASSLQGANEKLFF.

The chain recombines TRBV7-9 with TRBJ2-7; TRBD1 is a possible D gene (5 bases). The CDR3 loop spans 16 amino acids. Looked up from germline, CDR1 is SEHNR and CDR2 is FQNEAQ (reference sequence). Between the trimmed V and J ends, which lost 0 bases and 5 bases, there was a span of 17 bases. The CDR3 is CASSLAQGEASDEQYF. The CDR3 DNA reads TGTGCCAGCAGCTTAGCGCAGGGTGAGGCATCAGACGAGCAGTACTTC.

The count of this clone is one. The chain uses TRBV5-6 and TRBJ2-1, with TRBD2 matching 9 bases. Germline values: CDR1 SGHDT, CDR2 YYEEEE. The CDR3 contains 14 residues. V lost 5 bases and J lost 6; bases outside the gene matches: 6. CDR3 loop: CASRAGGPANEQFF. CDR3 coding DNA: TGTGCCAGCAGGGCGGGGGGGCCTGCCAATGAGCAGTTCTTC. The complete variable domain, with remaining parts taken from reference TRBV5-6 and TRBJ2-1, reads DAGVTQSPTHLIKTRGQQVTLRCSPKSGHDTVSWYQQALGQGPQFIFQYYEEEERQRGNFPDRFSGHQFPNYSSELNVNALLLGDSALYLCASRAGGPANEQFFGPGTRLTVL.

A few counts support this clone. This chain connects TRBV9 to TRBJ1-2; 9 nucleotides line up with TRBD1. This CDR3 contains 16 residues. V lost 0 bases, J lost 3 bases, and 6 bases stayed unmatched. The germline V gene encodes CDR1 SGDLS and CDR2 YYNGEE. The CDR3 sequence: CASSVEVTGGDYGYTF. CDR3 DNA sequence: TGTGCCAGCAGCGTAGAGGTCACAGGGGGCGACTATGGCTACACCTTC.

V is TRBV7-9 and J is TRBJ1-1; possibly TRBD1 for D (6 bases). This CDR3 is built from 16 residues. Between the trimmed V and J ends, which lost 6 bases and 0 bases, there was a span of 17 bases. Germline V gene lookup returns CDR1 SEHNR and CDR2 FQNEAQ (reference sequence). CDR3 in amino acids: CASSTRRGGLNTEAFF. The CDR3 DNA reads as TGTGCCAGCAGTACCCGGAGGGGGGGTTTGAACACTGAAGCTTTCTTT.

J is TRBJ1-5 and V is TRBV2, with 9 nucleotides matching TRBD1. CDR1 is SNHLY and CDR2 is FYNNEI in the germline V gene. V shed 4 bases, J shed 2 bases, and the junction held 3 bases outside the gene matches. CDR3 length: 15 residues. CDR3 DNA sequence: TGTGCCAGCAGTGTACAGGGGGCAGGCAATCAGCCCCAGCATTTT. It specifies CASSVQGAGNQPQHF.

The chain joins TRBV5-6 to TRBJ2-5; D uncertain. V shed 4 bases and J shed 0 bases, with 10 bases lying between them. Germline loops: CDR1 SGHDT, CDR2 YYEEEE. This CDR3 contains 14 residues. The CDR3 sequence: CASSQQSNQETQYF. The CDR3 bases are TGTGCCAGCAGCCAACAGAGTAACCAAGAGACCCAGTACTTC.

V usage is TRBV6-5 and J usage is TRBJ1-1, with a tentative D call TRBD1 (5 bases). Looked up from germline, CDR1 is MNHEY and CDR2 is SVGAGI. V was cut by 7 bases and J by 0 bases, with 12 bases left in between. The length of the CDR3 is 14 residues. The CDR3, as DNA: TGTGCCAGCAACTCGGCAGGGCTGAACACTGAAGCTTTCTTT. Residues: CASNSAGLNTEAFF.

Worth noting for this clone: The sample contains more than one DNA sequence encoding this CDR3. V and J are TRBV6-1 and TRBJ1-2; tentatively, D is TRBD1 (5 bases). With 1 base removed from V and 2 bases from J, the gap between germline ends came to 11 bases. CDR3 length: 15 amino acids. Germline CDR1 MNHNS, CDR2 SASEGT. The CDR3 DNA follows: TGTGCCAGCAGTGAAGAAGGGACGGGGAACTATGGCTACACCTTC. It encodes CASSEEGTGNYGYTF.

This chain links TRBV30 with TRBJ2-7; D perhaps matches TRBD1 (6 bases). This CDR3 contains 13 residues. Germline V gene lookup returns CDR1 GTSNPN and CDR2 SVGIG (reference sequence). Trimming removed 7 bases at V and 1 base at J, with 14 bases between. DNA of the CDR3: TGTGCCTCAGGGGTTGAGGGGTCCTACGAGCAGTACTTC. Encoded protein: CASGVEGSYEQYF.

This chain uses TRBV2 with TRBJ2-1; 10 bases are a match to TRBD2. Germline V gene data show CDR1 as SNHLY and CDR2 as FYNNEI. Trimming removed 8 bases from V and 15 bases from J; junction bases left unmatched: 19. The CDR3 runs to 15 residues. The CDR3 reads CASWGTSGEFAARFF. The CDR3, as DNA: TGTGCCAGCTGGGGAACTAGCGGGGAATTTGCGGCGAGGTTCTTC.

The V and J genes are TRBV28 and TRBJ1-5, with D maybe TRBD1 (6 bases). V was pared by 5 bases and J by 3 bases, with 17 bases between. Germline assignment: CDR1 MDHEN and CDR2 SYDVKM. The CDR3 contains 16 residues. CDR3 in amino acids: CASSPSRGRDNQPQHF. CDR3 in DNA: TGTGCCAGCAGTCCTTCCCGGGGGCGCGACAATCAGCCCCAGCATTTT.

The rearrangement joins TRBV6-6 to TRBJ1-1, with D hard to call. Germline lookup yields CDR1 MNHNY and CDR2 SVGAGI (reference sequence). Trimming cost V 0 bases and J 1 base, with 9 bases left between them. The CDR3 consists of 15 residues. The CDR3: CASSYSINTNTEAFF. The CDR3 region has the DNA TGTGCCAGCAGTTACTCGATCAACACGAACACTGAAGCTTTCTTT.

This chain links TRBV4-1 with TRBJ2-1; D remains unclear. The V end was cut by 0 bases, the J end by 1 base, with 10 bases between. CDR3 length: 16 amino acids. From germline, CDR1 is MGHRA and CDR2 YSYEKL. This CDR3 is CASSQDLAGSYNEQFF. The DNA for the CDR3 is TGCGCCAGCAGCCAAGATTTGGCAGGTTCCTACAATGAGCAGTTCTTC.

V gene TRBV30 combines with J gene TRBJ1-1, with D unresolved. Germline V gene lookup returns CDR1 GTSNPN and CDR2 SVGIG (reference sequence). The CDR3 runs 12 residues. With 3 bases removed from V and 0 bases from J, the gap between germline ends came to 5 bases. CDR3 residues: CAWSRLNTEAFF. CDR3 sequence (DNA): TGTGCCTGGAGCCGATTGAACACTGAAGCTTTCTTT.

The chain employs TRBV7-8 and TRBJ2-3, with D tentatively TRBD1 or TRBD2 (6 bases each). The CDR3 covers 16 residues. Germline lookup yields CDR1 SGHVS and CDR2 FQNEAQ. The ends were cut back, 1 base at V and 6 bases at J, with 17 bases in the middle. CDR3 coding DNA: TGTGCCAGCAGCTTAGGGAGGGGGGATTTAGGCGATACGCAGTATTTT. Its protein product is CASSLGRGDLGDTQYF. Variable domain in full (rest from reference TRBV7-8 and TRBJ2-3): GAGVSQSPRYKVAKRGQDVALRCDPISGHVSLFWYQQALGQGPEFLTYFQNEAQLDKSGLPSDRFFAERPEGSVSTLKIQRTQQEDSAVYLCASSLGRGDLGDTQYFGPGTRLTVL.

The rearrangement uses TRBV2 and TRBJ1-1; weak D call: TRBD1 (5 bases). This CDR3 spans 13 amino acids. CDR1 is SNHLY, CDR2 FYNNEI, per germline. The V end was cut by 6 bases, the J end by 1 base, with 9 bases between. The DNA of the CDR3 is TGTGCCAGCAGAAGGGGCCCGAACACTGAAGCTTTCTTT. Protein: CASRRGPNTEAFF. Full variable domain (missing parts from reference TRBV2 and TRBJ1-1): EPEVTQTPSHQVTQMGQEVILRCVPISNHLYFYWYRQILGQKVEFLVSFYNNEISEKSEIFDDQFSVERPDGSNFTLKIRSTKLEDSAMYFCASRRGPNTEAFFGQGTRLTVV.

The chain is built from TRBV5-1 and TRBJ1-5; TRBD1 matches at 7 bases. The germline V gene has CDR1 SGHRS and CDR2 YFSETQ. The CDR3 has 15 amino acids. J was trimmed by 2 bases and V by 4 bases; bases with no gene match: 6. This CDR3 reads CASSAQGGGNQPQHF. The DNA for the CDR3 is TGCGCCAGCAGCGCCCAGGGGGGAGGCAATCAGCCCCAGCATTTT.

The rearrangement uses TRBV10-3 and TRBJ2-1; 10 positions match TRBD2. This CDR3 is 15 amino acids long. With 6 bases clipped from V and 2 bases from J, the junction kept 4 bases outside the gene matches. Germline CDR1 is ENHRY and CDR2 is SYGVKD. CDR3 region: CAIRPSGGAYNEQFF. CDR3 bases: TGTGCCATCAGGCCGAGCGGGGGGGCCTACAATGAGCAGTTCTTC.

The V and J genes are TRBV4-3 and TRBJ2-2; the D call may be TRBD1 or TRBD2 (5 bases each). V was pared by 3 bases and J by 0 bases, with 14 bases between. Germline CDR1 is LGHNA and CDR2 is YSLEER. The CDR3 covers 17 residues. CDR3 DNA: TGCGCCAGCAGCCAGGGCCGGGACCCTGCGAACACCGGGGAGCTGTTTTTT. This translates into CASSQGRDPANTGELFF.

V gene TRBV28 combines with J gene TRBJ1-2, with D hard to call. The CDR3 has 12 residues. The germline V and J ends were trimmed by 11 bases and 4 bases, with 14 bases remaining between them. The germline V gene has CDR1 MDHEN and CDR2 SYDVKM. The CDR3 DNA reads TGTGCCTTACACCCCCTAGGCTATGGCTACACCTTC. Encoded protein: CALHPLGYGYTF.

Note on this clone: Mismatch with germline at one junction end may stem from a read error. The CDR3 loop reads CAISESEEAGTEAFF. CDR3 bases: TGTGCCATCAGTGAGTCGGAGGAGGCGGGCACTGAAGCTTTCTTT. The chain joins TRBV6-6 to TRBJ1-1; D call uncertain. The CDR3 is 15 residues long. Germline assignment: CDR1 MNHNY and CDR2 SVGAGI (reference sequence).

The chain couples TRBV6-6 to TRBJ1-1; a possible D gene is TRBD1 (5 bases). Germline assignment: CDR1 MNHNY and CDR2 SVGAGI (reference sequence). Trimming took off 4 bases at V and 6 bases at J, with 18 bases between the two ends. The CDR3 runs 15 residues. CDR3 in amino acids: CASSSQGRGNAEAFF. For the CDR3, the DNA is TGTGCCAGCAGTTCCCAAGGGAGGGGCAACGCTGAAGCTTTCTTT.

The chain carries TRBV5-8 and TRBJ1-2, with D possibly matching TRBD1 (6 bases). Looked up from germline, CDR1 is SGHTS and CDR2 is YDEGEE. V was cut by 0 bases and J by 5 bases, with 14 bases left in between. CDR3 length equals 15 residues. The CDR3 bases are TGTGCCAGCAGCTTGGCAGACAGGCTCCCATATGGCTACACCTTC. Translating gives CASSLADRLPYGYTF.

This clone was seen only a few times. The CDR3 DNA reads TGTGCCGCCCTCTTCGAGACCCAGTACTTC. Protein sequence: CAALFETQYF. The gene calls are TRBV30 and TRBJ2-5; unclear D gene. Trimming shortened V by 8 bases and J by 5 bases, and 9 bases separated the two germline ends. This CDR3 region has 10 residues. CDR1 is GTSNPN and CDR2 is SVGIG in the germline V gene (reference sequence).

This chain links TRBV5-4 with TRBJ2-2, with 7 bases aligning to TRBD1. The length of the CDR3 is 15 residues. J gave up 3 bases and V 5 bases, and 7 bases lay outside the gene matches. Germline V gene data show CDR1 as SGHNT and CDR2 as YYREEE (reference sequence). CDR3 amino acids: CASRPGTAYTGELFF. For the CDR3, the DNA is TGTGCCAGCAGACCCGGGACAGCCTACACCGGGGAGCTGTTTTTT. Full variable domain (rest looked up from reference TRBV5-4 and TRBJ2-2): ETGVTQSPTHLIKTRGQQVTLRCSSQSGHNTVSWYQQALGQGPQFIFQYYREEENGRGNFPPRFSGLQFPNYSSELNVNALELDDSALYLCASRPGTAYTGELFFGEGSRLTVL.

The J gene is TRBJ2-5, the V gene TRBV7-9, with 8 bases fitting TRBD2. CDR1 is SEHNR and CDR2 is FQNEAQ in the germline V gene (reference sequence). This CDR3 has 15 residues. After removal of 6 bases from V and 7 bases from J, the junction contained 13 bases not matched to a gene. The DNA for the CDR3 is TGTGCCAGCAGTTCCACGACGGGCGCGGGAGGGACCCAGTACTTC. As protein: CASSSTTGAGGTQYF.